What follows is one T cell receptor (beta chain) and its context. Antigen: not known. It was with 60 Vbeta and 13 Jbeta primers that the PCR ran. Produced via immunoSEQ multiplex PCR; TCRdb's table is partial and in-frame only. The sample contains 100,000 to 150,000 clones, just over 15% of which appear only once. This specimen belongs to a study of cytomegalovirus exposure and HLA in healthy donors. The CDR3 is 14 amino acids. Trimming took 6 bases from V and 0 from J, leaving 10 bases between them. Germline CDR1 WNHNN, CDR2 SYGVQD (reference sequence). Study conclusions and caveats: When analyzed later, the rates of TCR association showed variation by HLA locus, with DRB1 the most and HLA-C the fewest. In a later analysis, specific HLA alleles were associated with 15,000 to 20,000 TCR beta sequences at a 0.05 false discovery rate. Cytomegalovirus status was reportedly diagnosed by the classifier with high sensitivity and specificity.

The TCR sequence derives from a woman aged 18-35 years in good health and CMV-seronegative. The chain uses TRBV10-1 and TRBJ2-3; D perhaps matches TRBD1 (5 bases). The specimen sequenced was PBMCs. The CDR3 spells CASRDNPSTDTQYF. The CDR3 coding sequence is TGCGCCAGCAGGGACAACCCTAGCACAGATACGCAGTATTTT.